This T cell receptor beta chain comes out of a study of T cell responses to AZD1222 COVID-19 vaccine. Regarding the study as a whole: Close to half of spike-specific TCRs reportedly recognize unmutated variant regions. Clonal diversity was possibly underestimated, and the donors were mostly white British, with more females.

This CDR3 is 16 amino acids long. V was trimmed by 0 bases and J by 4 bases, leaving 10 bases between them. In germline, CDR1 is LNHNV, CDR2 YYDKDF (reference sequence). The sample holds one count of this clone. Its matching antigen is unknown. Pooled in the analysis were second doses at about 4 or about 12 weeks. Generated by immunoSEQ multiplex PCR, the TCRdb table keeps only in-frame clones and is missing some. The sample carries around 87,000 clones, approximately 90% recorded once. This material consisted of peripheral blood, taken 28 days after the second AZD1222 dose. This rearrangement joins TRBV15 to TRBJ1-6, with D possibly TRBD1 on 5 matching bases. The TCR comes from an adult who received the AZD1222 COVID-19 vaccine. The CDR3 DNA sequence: TGTGCCACCAGCAGAGATAAGGGACGTTATAATTCACCCCTCCACTTT. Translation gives CATSRDKGRYNSPLHF.